These T cell receptor beta chains were read from a single sample in a study of cytomegalovirus exposure and HLA in healthy donors. Profiled with immunoSEQ multiplex PCR; TCRdb holds only in-frame clones, not every one. There are about 140,000 clones in the sample; 61% occur only once, and around 1.8% lies in the top ten. The sample was PBMCs. The receptors shown here come from a male donor in good health and CMV-seronegative. CDR3s include the opening cysteine and the closing phenylalanine or tryptophan. A D gene is named only where the DNA matches it firmly. Clone sizes are given selectively: once, few, many, or a class where the clone is expanded.

j_gene | abundance | d_gene | v_gene | len | CDR3nt | CDR3aa
TRBJ1-1 | . | TRBD1 | TRBV25-1 | 15 | TGTGCCAGCAGTCACCTTAGGACAGGGAGGACTGAAGCTTTCTTT | CASSHLRTGRTEAFF
TRBJ1-1 | . | TRBD1 | TRBV5-4 | 14 | TGTGCCAGCGCCACGGACAGGGGCGGCACTGAAGCTTTCTTT | CASATDRGGTEAFF
TRBJ2-3 | . | . | TRBV9 | 13 | TGTGCCAGCAGCCAAATAACAACAGATACGCAGTATTTT | CASSQITTDTQYF
TRBJ2-7 | . | . | TRBV11-3 | 13 | TGTGCCAGCTCCATTACAGGGTCCTACGAGCAGTACTTC | CASSITGSYEQYF
TRBJ1-3 | . | . | TRBV4-1 | 17 | TGCGCCAGCAGCCAAGAACCCAGGGGCGCGTCTGGAAACACCATATATTTT | CASSQEPRGASGNTIYF
TRBJ1-1 | once | . | TRBV11-3 | 14 | TGTGCCAGCAGCTTGTCTCAGGAGAACACTGAAGCTTTCTTT | CASSLSQENTEAFF
TRBJ2-1 | few | TRBD1 | TRBV7-9 | 15 | TGTGCCAGCAGATTCGGGACAGGGACCTACAATGAGCAGTTCTTC | CASRFGTGTYNEQFF
TRBJ2-5 | once | TRBD2 | TRBV5-1 | 17 | TGCGCCAGCAGCGTAGGGTTAGCGGGGGGGTCTAGTGAGACCCAGTACTTC | CASSVGLAGGSSETQYF
TRBJ1-5 | . | . | TRBV18 | 17 | TGTGCCAGCTCAATCGGTGTTTTGACCGGGGGAAATCAGCCCCAGCATTTT | CASSIGVLTGGNQPQHF
TRBJ2-1 | few | . | TRBV7-3 | 14 | TGTGCCAGCAGCTTAATAGACAGGTCCAATGAGCAGTTCTTC | CASSLIDRSNEQFF
TRBJ2-2 | . | TRBD2 | TRBV7-3 | 14 | TGTGCCAGCAGATTAGCGGGGGGCACCGGGGAGCTGTTTTTT | CASRLAGGTGELFF
TRBJ2-7 | once | . | TRBV5-8 | 15 | TGTGCCAGCAGCCTTAGGGGGGGCGGCTCCTACGAGCAGTACTTC | CASSLRGGGSYEQYF
TRBJ2-3 | . | TRBD2 | TRBV27 | 17 | TGTGCCAGCAGTTTTAACGGACTAGCGGGGGCCACAGATACGCAGTATTTT | CASSFNGLAGATDTQYF
TRBJ1-1 | . | . | TRBV18 | 17 | TGTGCCAGCTCACCGACTGGGGCCCCACTTATGAACACTGAAGCTTTCTTT | CASSPTGAPLMNTEAFF
TRBJ1-2 | . | . | TRBV30 | 12 | TGTGCCTGGAACCTGGAAGGGGCCGGCTACACCTTC | CAWNLEGAGYTF
TRBJ2-7 | . | TRBD2 | TRBV5-1 | 16 | TGCGCCAGCGGCCCAGGGAGCGGGGGGCCGTCCTACGAGCAGTACTTC | CASGPGSGGPSYEQYF
TRBJ2-5 | . | . | TRBV4-1 | 16 | TGCGCCAGCAGCTTACAAGCAGGGGGACTGGCGGAGACCCAGTACTTC | CASSLQAGGLAETQYF
TRBJ2-3 | . | . | TRBV4-2 | 15 | TGTGCCAGCAGCCCTGACAGTCCTAATGTGGATACGCAGTATTTT | CASSPDSPNVDTQYF
TRBJ1-2 | once | . | TRBV7-2 | 13 | TGTGCCAGCAGCTTCGGCAGGGATGACGGCTACACCTTC | CASSFGRDDGYTF
TRBJ1-4 | . | . | TRBV29-1 | 15 | TGCAGCGTTGAAAAAATACCCAGGGGCGCACAAAAACTGTTTTTT | CSVEKIPRGAQKLFF
TRBJ1-6 | few | . | TRBV6-5 | 15 | TGTGCCAGCAGTTACTCCGGGGGGCGCATTTCACCCCTCCACTTT | CASSYSGGRISPLHF
TRBJ2-2 | . | . | TRBV5-1 | 14 | TGCGCCAGCAGCTTGGCCGGAGGGTCCGGGGAGCTGTTTTTT | CASSLAGGSGELFF
TRBJ2-7 | few | . | TRBV10-2 | 13 | TGCGCCAGCAGTGACCCAGTAACCTACGAGCAGTACTTC | CASSDPVTYEQYF
TRBJ2-1 | few | . | TRBV5-5 | 15 | TGTGCCAGCAGCTTGGGGGAGCTGGTGTACAATGAGCAGTTCTTC | CASSLGELVYNEQFF
TRBJ1-1 | . | . | TRBV6-6 | 14 | TGTGCCAGCAGTTCCACTGTTCCAAACACTGAAGCTTTCTTT | CASSSTVPNTEAFF
TRBJ1-1 | . | TRBD1 | TRBV27 | 16 | TGTGCCAGCAGTCCCGGACAGGGAAAGTCGAACACTGAAGCTTTCTTT | CASSPGQGKSNTEAFF
TRBJ2-1 | . | . | TRBV7-6 | 15 | TGTGCCAGCAGCTTAGCGGGGAGCTCCTACAATGAGCAGTTCTTC | CASSLAGSSYNEQFF
TRBJ1-3 | . | TRBD1 | TRBV9 | 15 | TGTGCCAGCAGCTCTATGACAGGGTCTGGAAACACCATATATTTT | CASSSMTGSGNTIYF
TRBJ2-4 | few | . | TRBV5-5 | 16 | TGTGCCAGCAGCTCCCCCTTGGGGGGGGCCCCCAGCATTCAGTACTTC | CASSSPLGGAPSIQYF
TRBJ2-2 | . | TRBD1 | TRBV9 | 17 | TGTGCCAGCAGCGTAAGTGGCAGGGGGTCGAACACCGGGGAGCTGTTTTTT | CASSVSGRGSNTGELFF
TRBJ2-5 | once | TRBD1 | TRBV7-6 | 14 | TGTGCCAGCAGCTTAAGGACAGGGAAAGAGACCCAGTACTTC | CASSLRTGKETQYF